The text below deals with one TCR beta chain. CDR3 length: 15 residues. Trimming at V came to 3 bases and at J to 6 bases, leaving 9 bases not matched to a gene. In germline, CDR1 is LNHDA, CDR2 SQIVND (reference sequence). Profiling relied on immunoSEQ multiplex PCR, and the TCRdb table lists in-frame clones only, not all of them. The sample contains around 76,000 clones, roughly 94% of which appear only once. The sample is drawn from a study of control samples from healthy donors and cancer patients. The V and J genes are TRBV19 and TRBJ2-7; 9 nucleotides match TRBD2. The receptor was derived from a woman aged 40-49 years in good health. The specimen sequenced was blood. The CDR3 sequence: CASSIWASGNGEQYF. The CDR3 DNA follows: TGTGCCAGTAGTATTTGGGCTAGCGGGAACGGCGAGCAGTACTTC. The full variable domain, in which reference TRBV19 and TRBJ2-7 provide the parts outside the CDR3, is DGGITQSPKYLFRKEGQNVTLSCEQNLNHDAMYWYRQDPGQGLRLIYYSQIVNDFQKGDIAEGYSVSREKKESFPLTVTSAQKNPTAFYLCASSIWASGNGEQYFGPGTRLTVT.